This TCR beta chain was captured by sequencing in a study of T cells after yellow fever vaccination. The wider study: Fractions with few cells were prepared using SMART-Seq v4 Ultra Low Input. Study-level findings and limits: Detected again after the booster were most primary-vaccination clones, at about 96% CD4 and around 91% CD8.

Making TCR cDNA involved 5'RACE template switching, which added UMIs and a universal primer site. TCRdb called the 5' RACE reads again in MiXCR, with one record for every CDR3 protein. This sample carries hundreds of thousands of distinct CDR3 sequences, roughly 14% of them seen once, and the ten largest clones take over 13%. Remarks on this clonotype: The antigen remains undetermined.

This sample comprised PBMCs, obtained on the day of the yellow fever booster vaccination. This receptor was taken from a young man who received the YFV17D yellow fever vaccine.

CDR3 amino acids: CSVSKSLSGRSYEQYF. The CDR3 coding sequence is TGCAGCGTCTCCAAATCCCTGAGCGGTCGCTCCTACGAGCAGTACTTC. The chain is built from TRBV29-1 and TRBJ2-7; a weak D match, TRBD2 (5 bases). V lost 6 bases, J lost 0 bases, and 21 bases lay in between. This CDR3 contains 16 residues. Germline CDR1 SQVTM, CDR2 ANQGSEA.